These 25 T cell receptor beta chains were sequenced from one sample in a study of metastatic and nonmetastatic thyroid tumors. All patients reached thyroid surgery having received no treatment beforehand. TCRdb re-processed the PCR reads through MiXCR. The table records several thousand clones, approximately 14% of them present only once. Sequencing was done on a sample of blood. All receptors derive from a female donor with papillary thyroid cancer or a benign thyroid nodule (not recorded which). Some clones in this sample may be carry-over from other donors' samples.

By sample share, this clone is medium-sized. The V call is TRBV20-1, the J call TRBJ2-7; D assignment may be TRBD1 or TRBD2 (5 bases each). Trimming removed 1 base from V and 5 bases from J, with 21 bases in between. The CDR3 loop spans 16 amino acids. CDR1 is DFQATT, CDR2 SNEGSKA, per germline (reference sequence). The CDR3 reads CSARAVNRGPSHEQYF. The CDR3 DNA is TGCAGTGCTAGAGCCGTAAACCGGGGCCCGTCCCACGAGCAGTACTTC.

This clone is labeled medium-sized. The CDR3 is CASSEATWASGSREQYF. The DNA for the CDR3 is TGTGCCAGCAGTGAAGCAACTTGGGCTAGCGGGAGCCGCGAGCAGTACTTC. The genes are TRBV6-1 and TRBJ2-7, with 10 bases lining up with TRBD2. CDR3 length: 17 residues. Germline loops: CDR1 MNHNS, CDR2 SASEGT. Unmatched junction bases numbered 11, after V lost 0 bases and J lost 6 bases.

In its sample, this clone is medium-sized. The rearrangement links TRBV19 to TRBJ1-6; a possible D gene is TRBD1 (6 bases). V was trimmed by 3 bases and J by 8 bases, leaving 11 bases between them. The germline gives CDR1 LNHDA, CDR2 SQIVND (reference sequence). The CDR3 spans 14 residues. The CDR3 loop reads CASSIERGHSPLHF. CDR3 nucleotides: TGTGCCAGTAGTATCGAGCGGGGGCATTCACCCCTCCACTTT.

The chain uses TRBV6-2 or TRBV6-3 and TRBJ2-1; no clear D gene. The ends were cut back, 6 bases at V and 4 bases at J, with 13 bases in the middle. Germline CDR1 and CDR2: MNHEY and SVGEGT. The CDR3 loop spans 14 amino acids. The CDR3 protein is CASSPGQAYNEQFF. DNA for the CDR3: TGTGCCAGCAGCCCCGGCCAAGCATACAATGAGCAGTTCTTC.

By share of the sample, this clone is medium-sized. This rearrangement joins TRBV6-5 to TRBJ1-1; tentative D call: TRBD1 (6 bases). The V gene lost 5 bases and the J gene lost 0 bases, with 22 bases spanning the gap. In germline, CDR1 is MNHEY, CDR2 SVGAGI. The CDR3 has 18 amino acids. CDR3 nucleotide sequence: TGTGCCAGCAGTCACAGCCGACAGGTCGTTTTTATGAACACTGAAGCTTTCTTT. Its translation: CASSHSRQVVFMNTEAFF.

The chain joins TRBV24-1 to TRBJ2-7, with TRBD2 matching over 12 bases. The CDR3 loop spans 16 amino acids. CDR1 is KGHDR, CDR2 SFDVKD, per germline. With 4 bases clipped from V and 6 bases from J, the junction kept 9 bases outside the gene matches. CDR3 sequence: CATSDPASGRAAEQYF. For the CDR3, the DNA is TGTGCCACCAGTGACCCAGCTAGCGGGAGGGCCGCCGAGCAGTACTTC.

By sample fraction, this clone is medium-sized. The chain's CDR3 is CASRPRAPFYGYTF. The CDR3 DNA reads TGTGCCAGCAGGCCCCGGGCCCCTTTCTATGGCTACACCTTC. The J gene is TRBJ1-2, the V gene TRBV27, with D uncertain. The V end lost 6 bases, the J end lost 4 bases, and 15 bases lay between the germline ends. Germline V gives CDR1 MNHEY, CDR2 SMNVEV (reference sequence). The CDR3 length is 14 residues.

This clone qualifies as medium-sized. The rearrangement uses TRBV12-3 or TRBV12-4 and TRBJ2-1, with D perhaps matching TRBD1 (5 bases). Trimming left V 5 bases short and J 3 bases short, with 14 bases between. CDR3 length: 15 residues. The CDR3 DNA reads TGTGCCAGCAGTGAAACCCCTGACAGCTACAATGAGCAGTTCTTC. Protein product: CASSETPDSYNEQFF.

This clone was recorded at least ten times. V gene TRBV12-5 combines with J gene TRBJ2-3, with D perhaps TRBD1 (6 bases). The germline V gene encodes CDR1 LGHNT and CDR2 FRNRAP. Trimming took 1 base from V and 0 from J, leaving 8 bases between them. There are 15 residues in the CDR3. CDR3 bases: TGTGCTAGTGGTTTGGGGGACATTAGCACAGATACGCAGTATTTT. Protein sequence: CASGLGDISTDTQYF.

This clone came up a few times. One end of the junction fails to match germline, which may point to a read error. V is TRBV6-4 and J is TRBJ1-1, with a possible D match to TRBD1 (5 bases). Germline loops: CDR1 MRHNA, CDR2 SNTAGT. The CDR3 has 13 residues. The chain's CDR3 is CASSVTVNTEALF. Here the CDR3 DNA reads TGTGCCAGCAGTGTGACAGTGAACACTGAAGCTCTCTTT.

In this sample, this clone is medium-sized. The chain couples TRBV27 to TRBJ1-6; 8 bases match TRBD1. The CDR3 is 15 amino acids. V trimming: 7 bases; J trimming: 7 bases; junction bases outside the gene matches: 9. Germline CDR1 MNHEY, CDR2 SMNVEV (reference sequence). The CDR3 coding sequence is TGTGCCAGCACCAAGGCGGACAGGGCCAATTCACCCCTCCACTTT. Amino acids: CASTKADRANSPLHF.

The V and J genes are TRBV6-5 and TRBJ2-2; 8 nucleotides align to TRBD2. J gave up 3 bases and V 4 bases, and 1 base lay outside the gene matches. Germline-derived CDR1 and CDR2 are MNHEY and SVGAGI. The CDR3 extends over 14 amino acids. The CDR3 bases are TGTGCCAGCAGTTTTAGCGGGGACACCGGGGAGCTGTTTTTT. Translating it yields CASSFSGDTGELFF.

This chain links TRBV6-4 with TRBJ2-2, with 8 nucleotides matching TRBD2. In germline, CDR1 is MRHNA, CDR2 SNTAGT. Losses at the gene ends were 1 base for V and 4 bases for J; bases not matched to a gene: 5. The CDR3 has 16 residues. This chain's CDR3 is CASSDYAGGLTGELFF. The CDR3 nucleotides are TGTGCCAGCAGTGACTACGCGGGGGGACTCACCGGGGAGCTGTTTTTT.

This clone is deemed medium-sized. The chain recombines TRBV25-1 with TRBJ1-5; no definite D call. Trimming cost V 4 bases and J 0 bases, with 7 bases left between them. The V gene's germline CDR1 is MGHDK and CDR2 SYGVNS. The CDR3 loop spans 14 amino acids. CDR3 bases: TGTGCCAGCAGTGCATCCTATAGCAATCAGCCCCAGCATTTT. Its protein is CASSASYSNQPQHF.

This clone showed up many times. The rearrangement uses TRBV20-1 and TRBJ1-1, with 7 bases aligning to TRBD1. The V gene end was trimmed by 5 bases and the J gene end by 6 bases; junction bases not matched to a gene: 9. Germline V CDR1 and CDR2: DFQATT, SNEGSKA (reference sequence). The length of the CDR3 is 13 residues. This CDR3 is CSAEQGERAEAFF. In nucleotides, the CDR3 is TGCAGTGCTGAGCAGGGGGAGCGCGCTGAAGCTTTCTTT.

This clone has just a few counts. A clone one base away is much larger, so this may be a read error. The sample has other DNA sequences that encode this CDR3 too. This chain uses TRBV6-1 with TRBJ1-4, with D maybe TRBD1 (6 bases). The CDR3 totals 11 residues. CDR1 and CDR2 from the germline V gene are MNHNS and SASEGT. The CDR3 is CASRDIEKLFF. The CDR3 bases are TGCGCCAGCAGGGACATAGAAAAACTGTTTTTT.

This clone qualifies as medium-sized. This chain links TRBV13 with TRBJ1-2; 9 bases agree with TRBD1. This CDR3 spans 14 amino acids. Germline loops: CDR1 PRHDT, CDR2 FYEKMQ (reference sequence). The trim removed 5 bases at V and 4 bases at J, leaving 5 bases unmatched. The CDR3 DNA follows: TGTGCCAGCAGCCCTGGGACAGGGATCTATGGCTACACCTTC. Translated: CASSPGTGIYGYTF.

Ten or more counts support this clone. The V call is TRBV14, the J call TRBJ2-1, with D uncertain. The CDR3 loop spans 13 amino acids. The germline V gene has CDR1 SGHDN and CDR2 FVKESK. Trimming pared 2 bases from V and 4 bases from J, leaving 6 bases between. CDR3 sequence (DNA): TGTGCCAGCAGCCAACAACAGTACAATGAGCAGTTCTTC. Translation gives CASSQQQYNEQFF. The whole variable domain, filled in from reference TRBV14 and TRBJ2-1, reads EAGVTQFPSHSVIEKGQTVTLRCDPISGHDNLYWYRRVMGKEIKFLLHFVKESKQDESGMPNNRFLAERTGGTYSTLKVQPAELEDSGVYFCASSQQQYNEQFFGPGTRLTVL.

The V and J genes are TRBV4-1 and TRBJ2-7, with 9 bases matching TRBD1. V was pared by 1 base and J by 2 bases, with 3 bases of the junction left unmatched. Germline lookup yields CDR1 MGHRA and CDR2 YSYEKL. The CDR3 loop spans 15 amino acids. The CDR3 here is CASSQAGTGTYEQYF. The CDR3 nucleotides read TGCGCCAGCAGCCAAGCCGGGACAGGGACCTACGAGCAGTACTTC.

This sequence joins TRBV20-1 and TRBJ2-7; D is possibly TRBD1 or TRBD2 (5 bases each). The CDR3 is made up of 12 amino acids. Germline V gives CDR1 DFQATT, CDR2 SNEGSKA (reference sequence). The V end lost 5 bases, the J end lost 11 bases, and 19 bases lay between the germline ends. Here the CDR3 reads CSARSGGVWKYF. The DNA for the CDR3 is TGCAGTGCTCGTTCTGGGGGAGTTTGGAAGTACTTC.

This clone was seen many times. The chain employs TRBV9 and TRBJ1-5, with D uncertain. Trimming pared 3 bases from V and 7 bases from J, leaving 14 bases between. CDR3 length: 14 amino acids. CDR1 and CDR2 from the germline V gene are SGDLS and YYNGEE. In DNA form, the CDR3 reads TGTGCCAGCAGCGGAGTCGGGGATAGGCAGCCCCAGCATTTT. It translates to CASSGVGDRQPQHF.

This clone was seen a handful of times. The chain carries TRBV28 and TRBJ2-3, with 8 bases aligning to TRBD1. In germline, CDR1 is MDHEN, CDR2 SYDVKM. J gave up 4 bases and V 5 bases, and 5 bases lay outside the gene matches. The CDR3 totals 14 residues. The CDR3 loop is CASSPGTGADTQYF. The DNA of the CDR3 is TGTGCCAGCAGTCCGGGGACAGGTGCAGATACGCAGTATTTT.

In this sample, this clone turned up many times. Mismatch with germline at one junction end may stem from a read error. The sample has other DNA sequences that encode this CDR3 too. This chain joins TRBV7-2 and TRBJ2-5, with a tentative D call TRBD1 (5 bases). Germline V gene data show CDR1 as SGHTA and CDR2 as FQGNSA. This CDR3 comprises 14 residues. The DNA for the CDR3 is TGTGCCAGCTCCCTAGGGGTCCCGCAAGAGACCCAGTACTTT. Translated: CASSLGVPQETQYF.

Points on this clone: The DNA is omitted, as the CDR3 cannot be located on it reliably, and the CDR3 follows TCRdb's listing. The CDR3 loop is CASILEAGGYNEQFF. The chain has TRBV28 and TRBJ2-1; the table calls TRBD2, which could not be checked here. Germline values: CDR1 MDHEN, CDR2 SYDVKM. Including both end residues, the CDR3 is 15 amino acids long.

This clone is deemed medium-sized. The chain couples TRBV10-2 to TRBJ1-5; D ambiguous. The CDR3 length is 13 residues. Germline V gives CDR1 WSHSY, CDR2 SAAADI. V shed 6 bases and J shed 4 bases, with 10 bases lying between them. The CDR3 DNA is TGCGCCAGCAGCGGGGTTACTAATCAGCCCCAGCATTTT. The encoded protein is CASSGVTNQPQHF.